The TCR beta chain under discussion was sequenced for a study of cytomegalovirus exposure and HLA in healthy donors. V lost 4 bases and J lost 0, with 13 bases in between. This CDR3 region has 16 residues. Germline values: CDR1 SGHTA, CDR2 FQGNSA. The study ran its PCR with 60 Vbeta and 13 Jbeta primers. Profiling relied on immunoSEQ multiplex PCR, and the TCRdb table lists in-frame clones only, not all of them. The profile covers about 140,000 clones, with 70% to 80% appearing a single time and 2.5% to 3.5% taken by the ten largest. This clone has a handful of counts. This rearrangement joins TRBV7-2 to TRBJ2-1; D uncertain. This receptor was obtained from a female donor in good health and CMV-seronegative. The specimen was PBMCs. In DNA form, the CDR3 reads TGTGCCAGCAGCTCCTTCCCCCGAGGCTCCTACAATGAGCAGTTCTTC. This sequence encodes CASSSFPRGSYNEQFF. The whole variable domain, filled in from reference TRBV7-2 and TRBJ2-1, reads GAGVSQSPSNKVTEKGKDVELRCDPISGHTALYWYRQSLGQGLEFLIYFQGNSAPDKSGLPSDRFSAERTGGSVSTLTIQRTQQEDSAVYLCASSSFPRGSYNEQFFGPGTRLTVL.